The clone carrying this TCR delta chain was picked up a small number of times. Translating this DNA gives a protein that differs at residue 22 from the TCRdb one, which belongs to a much larger clone; a read error is likely, and the protein shown is this translation. The data were obtained in a study of γδ T cells in repeated Plasmodium falciparum infection. The wider study: The natural-infection arm compared Malian children under seasonal malaria with matched Australian children. Four controlled malaria infections with P. falciparum NF54 spanned about 600 days.

Sequencing covered both gamma and delta TCR chains per sample. TCRdb ran CATT on the multiplex PCR reads. The data show 85,000 to 95,000 delta-chain clones, with 1.4% seen just once and 7% to 9.5% held by the top ten. This receptor was taken from a pool of human donors (malaria-infected and uninfected, not separated). Sequenced input: gamma-delta T cells from blood.

Here the CDR3 DNA reads TGTGCTCTTGGGGCCCGAATCCCCCGACTACGTACCCTCTTCTGGGGGATACTCGATAAACTCACCTTT. Translated, it gives CALGARIPRLRTLFWGILDKLTF. The V gene corresponds to TRDV1; no J gene was called; the table's D call, TRDD3, has no DNA check behind it. The CDR3 has 23 amino acids. The germline V gene has CDR1 TSWWSYY and CDR2 QGS.